This T cell receptor beta chain was sequenced in a study of T cells in Graves' hyperthyroidism and ophthalmopathy. Study overall: Peripheral blood was drawn at first diagnosis, prior to all treatment.

Source material for PBMCs was over 8 ml fresh peripheral blood. This clonotype came up a few times. TCR beta CDR3 sequences were amplified from RNA transcripts. An initial round of RT-PCR targeting the TCR CDR3 relied on the HTBI primer set. TCRdb re-called the multiplex PCR reads through MiXCR, storing one row per CDR3 protein. The profile shows around 690,000 distinct CDR3 sequences, approximately 15% of them singletons. This receptor was obtained from a man aged 45-60 years with Graves' hyperthyroidism. The sample was blood.

CDR3 in amino acids: CASAPQTINEQFF. CDR3 bases: TGCGCCAGCGCCCCCCAGACTATCAATGAGCAGTTCTTC. This chain uses TRBV5-1 with TRBJ2-1; D might be TRBD2 (5 bases). V lost 7 bases to trimming and J lost 6 bases, with 14 bases between them. The CDR3 sequence is 13 residues long. Germline assignment: CDR1 SGHRS and CDR2 YFSETQ.